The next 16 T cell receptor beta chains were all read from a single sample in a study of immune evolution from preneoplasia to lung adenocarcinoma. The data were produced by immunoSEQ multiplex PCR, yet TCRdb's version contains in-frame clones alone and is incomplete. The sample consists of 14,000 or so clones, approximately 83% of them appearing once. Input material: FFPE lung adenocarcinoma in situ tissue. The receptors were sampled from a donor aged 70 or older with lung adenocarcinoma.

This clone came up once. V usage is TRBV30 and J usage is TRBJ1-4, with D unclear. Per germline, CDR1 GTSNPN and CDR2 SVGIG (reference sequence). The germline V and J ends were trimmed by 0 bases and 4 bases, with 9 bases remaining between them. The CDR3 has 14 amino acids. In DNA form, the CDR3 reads TGTGCCTGGAGTGTTGGAGGGAATAATGAAAAACTGTTTTTT. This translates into CAWSVGGNNEKLFF.

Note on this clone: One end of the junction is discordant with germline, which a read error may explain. The CDR3 sequence is CASSLASDTQYF. The CDR3 nucleotides are TGTGCCAGCAGCCTAGCCTCAGATACGCAGTATTTT. This chain connects TRBV7-2 to TRBJ2-3, with D tentatively TRBD2 (5 bases). There are 12 residues in the CDR3. The germline CDR1 and CDR2 sequences are SGHTA and FQGNSA.

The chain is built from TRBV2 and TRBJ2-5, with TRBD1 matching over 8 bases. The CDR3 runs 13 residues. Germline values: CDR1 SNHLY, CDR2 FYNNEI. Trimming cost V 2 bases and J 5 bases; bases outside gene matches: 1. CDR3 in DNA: TGTGCCAGCAGTGAAAACAGGGGGGAGACCCAGTACTTC. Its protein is CASSENRGETQYF. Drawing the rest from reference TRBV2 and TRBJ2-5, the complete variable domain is EPEVTQTPSHQVTQMGQEVILRCVPISNHLYFYWYRQILGQKVEFLVSFYNNEISEKSEIFDDQFSVERPDGSNFTLKIRSTKLEDSAMYFCASSENRGETQYFGPGTRLLVL.

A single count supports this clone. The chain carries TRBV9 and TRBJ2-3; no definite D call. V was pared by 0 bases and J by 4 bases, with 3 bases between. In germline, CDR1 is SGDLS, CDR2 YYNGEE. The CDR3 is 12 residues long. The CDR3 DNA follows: TGTGCCAGCAGCGTAGCCGCAGATACGCAGTATTTT. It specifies CASSVAADTQYF.

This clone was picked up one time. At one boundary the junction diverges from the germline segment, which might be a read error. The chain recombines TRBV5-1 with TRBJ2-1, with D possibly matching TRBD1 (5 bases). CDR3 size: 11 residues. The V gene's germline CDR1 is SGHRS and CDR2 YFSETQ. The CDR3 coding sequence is TGCGCCAGCGGCTTAGCAGGGGAGCAGTTCTTC. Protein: CASGLAGEQFF.

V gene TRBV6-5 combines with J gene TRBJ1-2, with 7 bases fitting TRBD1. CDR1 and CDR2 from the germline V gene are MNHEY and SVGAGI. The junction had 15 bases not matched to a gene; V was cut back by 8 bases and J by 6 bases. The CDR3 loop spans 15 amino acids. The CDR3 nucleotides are TGTGCCAGCGCAAGAACCTACGACAGGGCTGATGGCTACACCTTC. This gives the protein CASARTYDRADGYTF.

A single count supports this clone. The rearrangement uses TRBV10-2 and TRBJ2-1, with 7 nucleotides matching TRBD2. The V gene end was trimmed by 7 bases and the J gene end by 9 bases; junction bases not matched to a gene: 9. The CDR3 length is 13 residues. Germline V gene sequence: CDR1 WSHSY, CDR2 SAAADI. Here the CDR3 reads CASTWGGRSEQFF. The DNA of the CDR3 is TGCGCCAGCACATGGGGCGGGAGAAGTGAGCAGTTCTTC.

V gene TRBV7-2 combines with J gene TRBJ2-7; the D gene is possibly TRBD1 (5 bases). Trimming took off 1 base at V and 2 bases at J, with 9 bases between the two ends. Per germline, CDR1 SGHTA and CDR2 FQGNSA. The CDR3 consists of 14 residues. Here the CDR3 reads CASSLDQGAYEQYF. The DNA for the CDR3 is TGTGCCAGCAGCTTAGATCAGGGCGCCTACGAGCAGTACTTC.

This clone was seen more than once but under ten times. Here the CDR3 reads CSVGQGYGSYEQYF. The CDR3 nucleotides read TGCAGCGTTGGGCAAGGATATGGGTCCTACGAGCAGTACTTC. This chain links TRBV29-1 with TRBJ2-7, with unresolved D. Germline CDR1 reads SQVTM; CDR2 reads ANQGSEA. V was shortened by 4 bases and J by 1 base, with 14 bases between the two germline ends. CDR3 length: 14 amino acids.

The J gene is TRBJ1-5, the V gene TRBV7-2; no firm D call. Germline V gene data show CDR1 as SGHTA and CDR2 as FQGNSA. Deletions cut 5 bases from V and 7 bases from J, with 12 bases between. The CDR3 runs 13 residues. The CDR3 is CASSAELDQPQHF. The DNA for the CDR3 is TGTGCCAGCAGCGCGGAGTTAGACCAGCCCCAGCATTTT. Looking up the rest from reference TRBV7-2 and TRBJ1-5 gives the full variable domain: GAGVSQSPSNKVTEKGKDVELRCDPISGHTALYWYRQSLGQGLEFLIYFQGNSAPDKSGLPSDRFSAERTGGSVSTLTIQRTQQEDSAVYLCASSAELDQPQHFGDGTRLSIL.

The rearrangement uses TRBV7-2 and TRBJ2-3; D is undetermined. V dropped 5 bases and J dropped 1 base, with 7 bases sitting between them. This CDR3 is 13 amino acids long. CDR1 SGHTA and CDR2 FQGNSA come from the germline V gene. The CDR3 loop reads CASSPGRTDTQYF. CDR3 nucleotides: TGTGCCAGCAGCCCCGGTCGCACAGATACGCAGTATTTT.

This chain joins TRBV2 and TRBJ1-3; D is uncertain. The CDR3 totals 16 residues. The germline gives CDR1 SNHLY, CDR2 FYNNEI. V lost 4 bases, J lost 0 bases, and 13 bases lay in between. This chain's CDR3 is CASSASLLNSGNTIYF. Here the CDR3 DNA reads TGTGCCAGCAGTGCGTCCTTATTGAACTCTGGAAACACCATATATTTT.

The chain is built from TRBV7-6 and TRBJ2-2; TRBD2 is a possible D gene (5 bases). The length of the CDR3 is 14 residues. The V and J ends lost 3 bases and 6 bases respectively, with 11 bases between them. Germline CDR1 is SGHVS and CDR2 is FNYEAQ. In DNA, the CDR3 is TGTGCCAGCAGCTTCGGCCTAGCCCCCGGGGAGCTGTTTTTT. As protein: CASSFGLAPGELFF.

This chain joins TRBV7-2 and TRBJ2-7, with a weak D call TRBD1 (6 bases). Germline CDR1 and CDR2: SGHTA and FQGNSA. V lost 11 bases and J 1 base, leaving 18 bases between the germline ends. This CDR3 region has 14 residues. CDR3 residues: CARYRAAMSYEQYF. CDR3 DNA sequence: TGTGCCCGCTACAGGGCGGCCATGTCCTACGAGCAGTACTTC. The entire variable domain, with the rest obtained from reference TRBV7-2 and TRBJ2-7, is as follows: GAGVSQSPSNKVTEKGKDVELRCDPISGHTALYWYRQSLGQGLEFLIYFQGNSAPDKSGLPSDRFSAERTGGSVSTLTIQRTQQEDSAVYLCARYRAAMSYEQYFGPGTRLTVT.

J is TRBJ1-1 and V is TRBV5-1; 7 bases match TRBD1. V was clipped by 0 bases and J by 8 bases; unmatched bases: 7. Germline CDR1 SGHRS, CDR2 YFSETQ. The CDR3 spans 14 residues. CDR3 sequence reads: CASSLGLVDREAFF. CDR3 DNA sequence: TGCGCCAGCAGCTTGGGGTTAGTGGACAGGGAAGCTTTCTTT.

In nucleotides, the CDR3 is TGTGCCAGCAGCGAACGAGGGTTAAACACTGAAGCTTTCTTT. This codes for CASSERGLNTEAFF. This chain links TRBV2 with TRBJ1-1; D gene unclear. Germline V gene sequence: CDR1 SNHLY, CDR2 FYNNEI. This CDR3 has 14 residues. The ends were cut back, 6 bases at V and 2 bases at J, with 13 bases in the middle.